A selection of T cell receptor beta chains follows, all from one sample in a study of radiation and T cells in renal cell carcinoma. Assay used: immunoSEQ multiplex PCR; TCRdb lists only in-frame clones, some missing. The sample consists of tens of thousands of clones, around three quarters of them appearing once. This sample comprised blood, obtained from a patient whose treatment included radiotherapy and nephrectomy. These receptors all come from a man between 60 and 75 years old with renal cell carcinoma. The CDR3 runs from the conserved cysteine through the conserved F or W. Not every row has a clone size; where given, it reads once, few, many or a size class.

v_gene: TRBV10-3
j_gene: TRBJ2-2
len: 13
abundance: NA
CDR3aa: CAISVVNTGELFF

v_gene: TRBV4-3
j_gene: TRBJ2-4
len: 17
abundance: once
CDR3aa: CASSQDPAGGAKNIQYF

v_gene: TRBV27
j_gene: TRBJ2-1
len: 13
abundance: NA
CDR3aa: CASRQGHYNEQFF

v_gene: TRBV29-1
j_gene: TRBJ1-5
len: 14
abundance: NA
CDR3aa: CSARGRGANQPQHF

v_gene: TRBV7-2
j_gene: TRBJ1-5
len: 14
abundance: once
CDR3aa: CASSLALGYQPQHF

v_gene: TRBV5-6
j_gene: TRBJ1-1
len: 14
abundance: NA
CDR3aa: CASSLLGVNTEAFF

v_gene: TRBV16
j_gene: TRBJ1-1
len: 13
abundance: NA
CDR3aa: CASSQSGHTEAFF

v_gene: TRBV9
j_gene: TRBJ2-5
len: 18
abundance: NA
CDR3aa: CASSVGISGQGSGETQYF

v_gene: TRBV10-2
j_gene: TRBJ2-7
len: 13
abundance: NA
CDR3aa: CASREGLTYEQYF

v_gene: TRBV19
j_gene: TRBJ2-3
len: 17
abundance: few
CDR3aa: CASSVTGTSGPRDTQYF

v_gene: TRBV10-2
j_gene: TRBJ1-5
len: 14
abundance: few
CDR3aa: CASSETGESQPQHF

v_gene: TRBV29-1
j_gene: TRBJ1-1
len: 12
abundance: NA
CDR3aa: CSAGLGSTEAFF

v_gene: TRBV10-3
j_gene: TRBJ1-1
len: 17
abundance: NA
CDR3aa: CAISESVGFAMNTEAFF

v_gene: TRBV2
j_gene: TRBJ1-2
len: 12
abundance: few
CDR3aa: CASRDRRYGYTF

v_gene: TRBV4-3
j_gene: TRBJ2-5
len: 15
abundance: NA
CDR3aa: CASSQGWGGRETQYF

v_gene: TRBV7-9
j_gene: TRBJ1-2
len: 15
abundance: once
CDR3aa: CASSPLTRDRGGYTF

v_gene: TRBV30
j_gene: TRBJ1-4
len: 15
abundance: NA
CDR3aa: CAWSVRGQVGEKLFF

v_gene: TRBV5-1
j_gene: TRBJ2-1
len: 13
abundance: NA
CDR3aa: CASSLDREGQEFF

v_gene: TRBV7-2
j_gene: TRBJ1-5
len: 13
abundance: NA
CDR3aa: CASSLDRAQPQHF

v_gene: TRBV9
j_gene: TRBJ2-7
len: 14
abundance: NA
CDR3aa: CASSAGDISYEQYF

v_gene: TRBV30
j_gene: TRBJ1-5
len: 13
abundance: few
CDR3aa: CAWRQDSNQPQHF

v_gene: TRBV30
j_gene: TRBJ1-4
len: 15
abundance: NA
CDR3aa: CAWSGGTGGGEKLFF

v_gene: TRBV9
j_gene: TRBJ2-7
len: 15
abundance: NA
CDR3aa: CASSPGGTYSYEQYF